Each of the 5 T cell receptor beta chains below was sequenced from the same sample in a study of CD8+CD57+ T cells in acquired aplastic anemia. The template used for profiling TCR beta VDJ and CDR3 was genomic DNA. One entry per CDR3 protein, called by TCRdb with MiXCR from the reads. The table includes a few hundred thousand distinct CDR3 sequences, roughly 45% detected once. Patients sequenced had flow cytometry evidence of CD8+CD57+ cell expansion. Input material: sorted CD4+, CD8+, or CD8+CD57+ T cells (not recorded which) from PBMCs. The origin of the receptors is a human donor with aplastic anemia.

The table lists this clonotype with many counts. The chain is built from TRBV6-4 and TRBJ1-1; D unresolved. Germline V gene data show CDR1 as MRHNA and CDR2 as SNTAGT. The CDR3 is 14 residues long. Trimming removed 6 bases from V and 4 bases from J, with 15 bases in between. CDR3 sequence (DNA): TGTGCCAGCAGGGCTTCGGAGCGAAGCACTGAAGCTTTCTTT. Protein product: CASRASERSTEAFF.

CDR3 nucleotides: TGCGCCAGCAGCCAGTACGGGACAAGCTCCTACGAGCAGTACTTC. Its translation: CASSQYGTSSYEQYF. This sequence joins TRBV5-1 and TRBJ2-7; perhaps TRBD1 as D (6 bases). Trimming removed 4 bases at V and 0 bases at J, with 14 bases between. The CDR3 has 15 residues. Germline CDR1 and CDR2: SGHRS and YFSETQ.

In this sample, this clonotype turned up many times. The chain joins TRBV29-1 to TRBJ2-5; TRBD1 aligns across 8 bases. This CDR3 is built from 13 residues. Germline lookup yields CDR1 SQVTM and CDR2 ANQGSEA. CDR3 sequence (DNA): TGCAGTGTCTCCAGGGGGCCCGAGGAGACCCAGTACTTC. This encodes CSVSRGPEETQYF.

The chain combines TRBV20-1 with TRBJ2-7; 10 bases fit TRBD2. Germline V gene lookup returns CDR1 DFQATT and CDR2 SNEGSKA (reference sequence). The CDR3 has 16 amino acids. V lost 1 base to trimming and J lost 2 bases; unmatched junction nucleotides: 8. The CDR3 reads CSARASGSFPTYEQYF. CDR3 nucleotides: TGCAGTGCTAGAGCTAGCGGGAGCTTCCCTACCTACGAGCAGTACTTC.

The rearrangement uses TRBV15 and TRBJ2-5, with 8 bases identical to TRBD2. Germline lookup yields CDR1 LNHNV and CDR2 YYDKDF (reference sequence). CDR3 length equals 15 residues. The ends lost 3 bases at V and 3 bases at J; junction bases unmatched: 6. DNA of the CDR3: TGTGCCACCAGCAGCCCGGGGGGGACCGAAGAGACCCAGTACTTC. Translation: CATSSPGGTEETQYF.